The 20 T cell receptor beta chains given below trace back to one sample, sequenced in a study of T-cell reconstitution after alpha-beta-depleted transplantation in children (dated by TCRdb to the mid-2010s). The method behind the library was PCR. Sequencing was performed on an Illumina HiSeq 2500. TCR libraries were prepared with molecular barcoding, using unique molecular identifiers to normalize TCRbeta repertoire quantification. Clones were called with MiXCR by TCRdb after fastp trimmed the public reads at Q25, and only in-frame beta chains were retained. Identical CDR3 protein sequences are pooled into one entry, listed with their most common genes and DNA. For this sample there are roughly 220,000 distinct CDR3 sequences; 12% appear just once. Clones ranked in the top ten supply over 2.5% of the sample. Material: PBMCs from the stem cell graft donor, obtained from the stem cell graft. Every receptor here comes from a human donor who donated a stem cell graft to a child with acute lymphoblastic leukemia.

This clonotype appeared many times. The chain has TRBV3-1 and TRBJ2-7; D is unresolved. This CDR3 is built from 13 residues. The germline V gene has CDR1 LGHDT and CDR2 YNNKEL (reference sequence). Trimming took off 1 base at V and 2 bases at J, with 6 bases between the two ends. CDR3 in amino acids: CASSQGLTYEQYF. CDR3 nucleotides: TGTGCCAGCAGCCAAGGGTTAACCTACGAGCAGTACTTC.

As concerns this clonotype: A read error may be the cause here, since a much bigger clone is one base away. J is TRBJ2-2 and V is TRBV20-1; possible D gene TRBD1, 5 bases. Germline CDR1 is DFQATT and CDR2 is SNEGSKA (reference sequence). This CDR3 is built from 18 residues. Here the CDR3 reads CCARDQWVGQPSAGELFF. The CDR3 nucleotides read TGCTGTGCTAGAGATCAGTGGGTAGGACAACCATCTGCCGGGGAGCTGTTTTTT.

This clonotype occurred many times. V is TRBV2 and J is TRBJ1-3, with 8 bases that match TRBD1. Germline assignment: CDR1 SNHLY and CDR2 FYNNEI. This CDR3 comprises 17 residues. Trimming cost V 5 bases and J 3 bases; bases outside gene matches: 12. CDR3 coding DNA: TGTGCCAGCAGTCCAATAAGGACAGGGAGAAGTGGAAACACCATATATTTT. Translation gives CASSPIRTGRSGNTIYF. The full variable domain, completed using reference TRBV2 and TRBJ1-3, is EPEVTQTPSHQVTQMGQEVILRCVPISNHLYFYWYRQILGQKVEFLVSFYNNEISEKSEIFDDQFSVERPDGSNFTLKIRSTKLEDSAMYFCASSPIRTGRSGNTIYFGEGSWLTVV.

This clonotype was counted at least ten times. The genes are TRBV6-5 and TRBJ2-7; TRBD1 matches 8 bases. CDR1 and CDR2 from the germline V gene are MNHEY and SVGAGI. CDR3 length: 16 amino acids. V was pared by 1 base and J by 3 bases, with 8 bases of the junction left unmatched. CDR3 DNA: TGTGCCAGCAGTTACTACGTCGACAGGGGAAACTACGAGCAGTACTTC. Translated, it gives CASSYYVDRGNYEQYF.

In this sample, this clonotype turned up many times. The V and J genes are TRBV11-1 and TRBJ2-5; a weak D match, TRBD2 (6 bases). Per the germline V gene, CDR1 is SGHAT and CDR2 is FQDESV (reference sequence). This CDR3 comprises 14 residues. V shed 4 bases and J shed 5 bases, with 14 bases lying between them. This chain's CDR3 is CASSSPGRRETQYF. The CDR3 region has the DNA TGTGCCAGCAGCTCGCCAGGGAGGAGGGAGACCCAGTACTTC.

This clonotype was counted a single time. The DNA for the CDR3 is TGTGCCAGTAGTATGGGGTCCTCTGGGGCCAACGTCCTGACTTTC. This encodes CASSMGSSGANVLTF. The chain is built from TRBV19 and TRBJ2-6; D unclear. The germline V gene encodes CDR1 LNHDA and CDR2 SQIVND (reference sequence). The V gene lost 3 bases and the J gene lost 0 bases, with 6 bases spanning the gap. The CDR3 is 15 amino acids.

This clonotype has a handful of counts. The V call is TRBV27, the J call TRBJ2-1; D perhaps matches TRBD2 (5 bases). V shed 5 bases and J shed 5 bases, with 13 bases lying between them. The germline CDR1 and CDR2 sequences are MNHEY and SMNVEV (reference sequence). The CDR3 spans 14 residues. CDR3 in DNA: TGTGCCAGCAGTCCCTGGGCGGGCCACAATGAGCAGTTCTTC. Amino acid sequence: CASSPWAGHNEQFF.

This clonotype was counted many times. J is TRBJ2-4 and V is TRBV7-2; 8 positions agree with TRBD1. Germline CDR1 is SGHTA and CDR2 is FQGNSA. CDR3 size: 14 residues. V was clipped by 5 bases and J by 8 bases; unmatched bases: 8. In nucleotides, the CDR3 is TGTGCCAGCAGCCTCGGACAGGGAGTAGACATTCAGTACTTC. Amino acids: CASSLGQGVDIQYF.

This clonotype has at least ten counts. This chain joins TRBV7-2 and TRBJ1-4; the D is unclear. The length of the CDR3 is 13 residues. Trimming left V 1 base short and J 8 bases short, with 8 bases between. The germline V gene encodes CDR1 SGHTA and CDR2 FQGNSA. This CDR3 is CASSLGLYEKLFF. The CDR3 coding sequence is TGTGCCAGCAGCTTAGGCCTTTACGAAAAACTGTTTTTT.

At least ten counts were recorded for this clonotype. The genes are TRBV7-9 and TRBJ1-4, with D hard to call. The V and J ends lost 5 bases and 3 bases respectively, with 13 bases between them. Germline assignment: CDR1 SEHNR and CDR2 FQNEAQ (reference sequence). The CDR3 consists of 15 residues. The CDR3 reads CASSPAKESNEKLFF. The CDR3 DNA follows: TGTGCCAGCAGCCCTGCAAAAGAGTCTAATGAAAAACTGTTTTTT.

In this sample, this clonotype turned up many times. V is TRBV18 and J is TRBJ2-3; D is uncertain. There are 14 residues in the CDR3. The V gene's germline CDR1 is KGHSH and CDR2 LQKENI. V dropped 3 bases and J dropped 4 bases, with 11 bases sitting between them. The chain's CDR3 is CASSPNSGADTQYF. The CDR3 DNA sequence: TGTGCCAGCTCACCGAACTCGGGCGCAGATACGCAGTATTTT.

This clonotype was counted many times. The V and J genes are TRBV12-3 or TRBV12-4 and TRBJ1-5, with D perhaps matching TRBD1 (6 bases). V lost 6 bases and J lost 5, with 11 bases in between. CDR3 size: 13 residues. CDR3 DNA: TGTGCCAGCAGCCAGGGGTTTGATCAGCCCCAGCATTTT. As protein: CASSQGFDQPQHF.

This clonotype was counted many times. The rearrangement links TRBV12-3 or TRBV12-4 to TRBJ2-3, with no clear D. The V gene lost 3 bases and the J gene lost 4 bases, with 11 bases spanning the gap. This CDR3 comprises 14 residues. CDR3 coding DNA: TGTGCCAGCAGTTTCGGTCTCAGCGCAGATACGCAGTATTTT. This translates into CASSFGLSADTQYF.

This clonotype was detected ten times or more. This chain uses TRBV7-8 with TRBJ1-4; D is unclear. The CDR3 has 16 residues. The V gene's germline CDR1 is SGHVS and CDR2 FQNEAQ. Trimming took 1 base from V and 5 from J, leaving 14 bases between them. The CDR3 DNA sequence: TGTGCCAGCAGCTTAGAAGAAACCGCGACCAATGAAAAACTGTTTTTT. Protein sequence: CASSLEETATNEKLFF.

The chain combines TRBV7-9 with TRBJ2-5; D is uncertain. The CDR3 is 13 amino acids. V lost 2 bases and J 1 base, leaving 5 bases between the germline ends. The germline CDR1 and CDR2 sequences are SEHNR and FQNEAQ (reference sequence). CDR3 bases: TGTGCCAGCAGCTTATTAAGCCAAGAGACCCAGTACTTC. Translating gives CASSLLSQETQYF.

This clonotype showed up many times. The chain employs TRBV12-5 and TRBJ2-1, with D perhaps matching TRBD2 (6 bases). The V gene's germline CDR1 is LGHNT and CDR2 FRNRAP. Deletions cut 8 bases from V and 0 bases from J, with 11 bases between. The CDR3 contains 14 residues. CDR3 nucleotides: TGTGCTAGTCGGGCGGGGTCCTCCTACAATGAGCAGTTCTTC. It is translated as CASRAGSSYNEQFF.

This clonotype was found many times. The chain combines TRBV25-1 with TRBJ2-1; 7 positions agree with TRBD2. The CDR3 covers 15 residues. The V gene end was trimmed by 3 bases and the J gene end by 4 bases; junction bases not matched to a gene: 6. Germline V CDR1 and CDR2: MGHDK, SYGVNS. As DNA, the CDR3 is TGTGCCAGCAGTGAGCCTAGCGGAGGATACAATGAGCAGTTCTTC. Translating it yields CASSEPSGGYNEQFF.

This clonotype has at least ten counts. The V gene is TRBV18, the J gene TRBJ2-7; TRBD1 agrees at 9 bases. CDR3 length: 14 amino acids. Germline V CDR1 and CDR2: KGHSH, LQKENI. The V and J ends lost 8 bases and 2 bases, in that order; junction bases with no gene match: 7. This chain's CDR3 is CASSPGTGPYEQYF. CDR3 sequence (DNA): TGTGCCAGCAGCCCCGGGACAGGGCCCTACGAGCAGTACTTC.

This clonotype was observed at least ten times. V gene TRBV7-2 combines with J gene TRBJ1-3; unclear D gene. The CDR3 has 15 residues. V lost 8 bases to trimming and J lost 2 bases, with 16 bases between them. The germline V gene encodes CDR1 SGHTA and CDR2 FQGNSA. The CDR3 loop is CASHPAGSAGNTIYF. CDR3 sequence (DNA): TGTGCCAGCCATCCCGCAGGTAGTGCTGGAAACACCATATATTTT.

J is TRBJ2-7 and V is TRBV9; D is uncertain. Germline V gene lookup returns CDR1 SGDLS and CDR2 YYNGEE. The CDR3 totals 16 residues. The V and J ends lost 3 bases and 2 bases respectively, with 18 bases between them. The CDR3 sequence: CASSASKMGNAYEQYF. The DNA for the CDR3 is TGTGCCAGCAGCGCATCAAAAATGGGAAATGCCTACGAGCAGTACTTC.